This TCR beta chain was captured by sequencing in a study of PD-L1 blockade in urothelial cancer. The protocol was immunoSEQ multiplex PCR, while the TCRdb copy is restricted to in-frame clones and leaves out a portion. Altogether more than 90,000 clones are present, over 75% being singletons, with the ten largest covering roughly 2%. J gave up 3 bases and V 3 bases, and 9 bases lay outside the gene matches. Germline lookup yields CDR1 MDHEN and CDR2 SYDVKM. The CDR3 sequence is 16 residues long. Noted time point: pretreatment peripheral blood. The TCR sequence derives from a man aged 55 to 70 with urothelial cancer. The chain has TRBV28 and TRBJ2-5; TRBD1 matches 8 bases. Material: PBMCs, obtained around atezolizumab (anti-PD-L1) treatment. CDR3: CASSFPIAGGEETQYF. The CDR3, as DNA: TGTGCCAGCAGTTTTCCTATCGCAGGGGGCGAAGAGACCCAGTACTTC.